This T cell receptor (beta chain) stems from a study of beta chain features in type 1 diabetes. The investigators reverse transcribed all of the isolated RNA, so they sequenced expressed TCRB transcripts. The assay was immunoSEQ multiplex PCR, and TCRdb's table has in-frame clones only and misses some. This sample has some 400,000 clones, with over 12% found just once. This clone appeared a single time. Per germline, CDR1 MDHEN and CDR2 SYDVKM. With V trimmed by 5 bases and J by 6 bases, 12 bases remained unmatched. This CDR3 comprises 16 residues. This receptor was obtained from a young woman in good health. This chain joins TRBV28 and TRBJ1-4, with 7 bases aligning to TRBD1. The sequencing sample was made of naive CD4+ T cells from blood. The CDR3 coding sequence is TGTGCCAGCAGTCCTCAGGGGGTAGGCGGTTATGAAAAACTGTTTTTT. This encodes CASSPQGVGGYEKLFF.